This T cell receptor (beta chain) was observed in a study of monozygotic twins with inflammatory bowel disease. General study results and limits: Lower TCRbeta diversity (inverse Simpson) was seen in IBD patients than in healthy co-twins. Among twins, concordant and discordant pairs did not differ in repertoire similarity, possibly from limited power.

To note about this clonotype: The target antigen is unknown.

Looked up from germline, CDR1 is DFQATT and CDR2 is SNEGSKA (reference sequence). The CDR3 contains 14 residues. Every TCR library consumed around 3,300 ng of total RNA. Both the TCRalpha cDNA and the TCRbeta cDNA were taken through two nested PCRs, lasting around 15 and 10 cycles. TCRdb reprocessed the 5' RACE reads and keeps a single row for each CDR3 protein, giving no DNA. The repertoire table contains fewer than 400,000 distinct CDR3 sequences. The TCR sequence derives from a human donor with ulcerative colitis or Crohn's disease, or a healthy co-twin of an affected twin (not recorded which). The sample comprised blood. This chain uses TRBV20-1 with TRBJ2-1; the D call from TCRdb, TRBD2, cannot be confirmed without DNA. The CDR3 loop reads CSATGLAASNEQFF.